The next 19 T cell receptor beta chains were all read from a single sample in a study of TIL therapy for anti-PD-1-resistant metastatic lung cancer. The time point was: pre-treatment sample, taken before nivolumab and TIL therapy. The immunoSEQ assay was v3. Generated by immunoSEQ multiplex PCR, the TCRdb table keeps only in-frame clones and is missing some. The sample lists nearly 60,000 clones, over 70% occurring once. The sequenced sample was blood, obtained at baseline. The receptors here all came from a person aged 25 to 85 with non-small cell lung cancer.

The gene calls are TRBV7-9 and TRBJ2-7, with D possibly matching TRBD2 (5 bases). This CDR3 is built from 14 residues. Trimming took off 3 bases at V and 0 bases at J, with 9 bases between the two ends. The V gene's germline CDR1 is SEHNR and CDR2 FQNEAQ (reference sequence). The CDR3 region is CASSFQRSSYEQYF. CDR3 nucleotide sequence: TGTGCCAGCAGCTTCCAGCGGAGCTCCTACGAGCAGTACTTC.

The genes are TRBV14 and TRBJ2-5; a possible D gene is TRBD2 (6 bases). V was clipped by 5 bases and J by 5 bases, with 15 bases between them. The germline V gene encodes CDR1 SGHDN and CDR2 FVKESK. CDR3 length: 14 residues. Here the CDR3 reads CASSGSGYWETQYF. CDR3 nucleotides: TGTGCCAGCAGCGGAAGCGGGTATTGGGAGACCCAGTACTTC.

This clone was detected a few times. V and J are TRBV5-8 and TRBJ2-3, with 7 positions matching TRBD2. Germline CDR1 is SGHTS and CDR2 is YDEGEE. The CDR3 totals 17 residues. Germline trimming cut 3 bases from V and 0 bases from J; bases unmatched to any gene: 10. The CDR3 DNA reads as TGTGCCAGCAGCTGGGGATTTTATAGCGGGAGCACAGATACGCAGTATTTT. This sequence encodes CASSWGFYSGSTDTQYF. The complete variable domain, with remaining parts taken from reference TRBV5-8 and TRBJ2-3, reads EAGVTQSPTHLIKTRGQQATLRCSPISGHTSVYWYQQALGLGLQFLLWYDEGEERNRGNFPPRFSGRQFPNYSSELNVNALELEDSALYLCASSWGFYSGSTDTQYFGPGTRLTVL.

V gene TRBV7-7 combines with J gene TRBJ2-5; D call uncertain. Germline CDR1 SSHAT, CDR2 FNYEAQ (reference sequence). The CDR3 consists of 13 residues. The CDR3 DNA reads as TGTGCTAGCCTGGGCTCCGGAGAAGAGACCCAGTACTTC. Protein: CASLGSGEETQYF.

This clone was observed a handful of times. V is TRBV6-1 and J is TRBJ1-2, with 7 bases lining up with TRBD1. Trimming removed 2 bases from V and 6 bases from J; junction bases left unmatched: 6. In germline, CDR1 is MNHNS, CDR2 SASEGT. There are 14 residues in the CDR3. The CDR3 reads CASSERQGLDGYTF. DNA for the CDR3: TGTGCCAGCAGTGAAAGACAGGGATTGGATGGCTACACCTTC.

This chain uses TRBV4-2 with TRBJ2-2; 9 nucleotides match TRBD2. Trimming removed 2 bases from V and 3 bases from J; junction bases left unmatched: 7. Germline CDR1 is LGHNA and CDR2 is YNFKEQ. The CDR3 runs to 17 residues. CDR3 sequence: CASSQMGLAGYTGELFF. CDR3 coding DNA: TGTGCCAGCAGCCAAATGGGGCTAGCGGGGTACACCGGGGAGCTGTTTTTT.

The V call is TRBV5-4, the J call TRBJ1-2; 7 nucleotides line up with TRBD1. The CDR3 has 14 residues. Germline V gene lookup returns CDR1 SGHNT and CDR2 YYREEE (reference sequence). The V gene end was trimmed by 2 bases and the J gene end by 7 bases; junction bases not matched to a gene: 8. DNA of the CDR3: TGTGCCAGCAGCTTAAAAGACAGGGAGCGTGGCTACACCTTC. This sequence encodes CASSLKDRERGYTF.

This chain connects TRBV5-4 to TRBJ1-3, with no clear D. Germline V gene data show CDR1 as SGHNT and CDR2 as YYREEE (reference sequence). The CDR3 spans 16 residues. Trimming pared 3 bases from V and 0 bases from J, leaving 13 bases between. The CDR3 sequence: CASSSTGRSSGNTIYF. The CDR3 DNA reads TGTGCCAGCAGCTCGACCGGGCGGAGCTCTGGAAACACCATATATTTT.

The chain uses TRBV6-6 and TRBJ2-1; either TRBD1 or TRBD2 may supply D (5 bases each). Germline V CDR1 and CDR2: MNHNY, SVGAGI (reference sequence). Between the trimmed V and J ends, which lost 5 bases and 3 bases, there was a span of 8 bases. CDR3 length equals 13 residues. The CDR3, as DNA: TGTGCCAGCAGTCGGGACGTCTACAATGAGCAGTTCTTC. Translation gives CASSRDVYNEQFF.

The chain uses TRBV11-2 and TRBJ2-7, with TRBD1 matching 7 bases. Germline CDR1 and CDR2: SGHAT and FQNNGV. CDR3 size: 14 residues. V trimming: 2 bases; J trimming: 3 bases; junction bases outside the gene matches: 4. CDR3 sequence (DNA): TGTGCCAGCAGCTTAATGACAGGGCTCTACGAGCAGTACTTC. Encoded protein: CASSLMTGLYEQYF.

The chain uses TRBV5-1 and TRBJ1-1; TRBD1 agrees at 12 bases. Germline CDR1 reads SGHRS; CDR2 reads YFSETQ. V shed 2 bases and J 1 base; nucleotides not matched to a gene: 6. CDR3 size: 17 residues. In DNA form, the CDR3 reads TGCGCCAGCAGCTTAGGGGACAGGGGGCTATGGAACACTGAAGCTTTCTTT. Protein product: CASSLGDRGLWNTEAFF.

This chain links TRBV2 with TRBJ1-2; D remains unclear. Trimming cost V 6 bases and J 2 bases, with 4 bases left between them. Per germline, CDR1 SNHLY and CDR2 FYNNEI. The CDR3 consists of 11 residues. The CDR3 nucleotides are TGTGCCAGCAGACTCAACTATGGCTACACCTTC. This sequence encodes CASRLNYGYTF.

The chain has TRBV9 and TRBJ2-7; D remains ambiguous. The CDR3 is 14 residues long. From germline, CDR1 is SGDLS and CDR2 YYNGEE. The germline V and J ends were trimmed by 0 bases and 0 bases, with 7 bases remaining between them. The CDR3 DNA sequence: TGTGCCAGCAGCGTAGGTCAGTTCTCCTACGAGCAGTACTTC. This gives the protein CASSVGQFSYEQYF.

This clone has just a few counts. V and J are TRBV11-1 and TRBJ2-7, with 9 bases lining up with TRBD1. The CDR3 runs 18 residues. V dropped 2 bases and J dropped 2; count of bases not matched to a gene: 13. Germline loops: CDR1 SGHAT, CDR2 FQDESV (reference sequence). CDR3 DNA: TGTGCCAGCAGCTTATCGTGGTGGGAGAGGACAGGGGCCTACGAGCAGTACTTC. It yields the protein CASSLSWWERTGAYEQYF.

The table lists this clone with a count of one. The chain uses TRBV6-6 and TRBJ2-2, with D perhaps TRBD2 (5 bases). Germline V gene sequence: CDR1 MNHNY, CDR2 SVGAGI (reference sequence). The V and J ends lost 2 bases and 8 bases respectively, with 12 bases between them. The CDR3 runs 14 residues. CDR3 amino acids: CASSYPYTGGELFF. CDR3 DNA sequence: TGTGCCAGCAGTTACCCGTACACGGGAGGGGAGCTGTTTTTT.

This rearrangement joins TRBV28 to TRBJ1-2; D not certain. Trimming took 4 bases from V and 4 from J, leaving 7 bases between them. Germline loops: CDR1 MDHEN, CDR2 SYDVKM. The CDR3 contains 12 residues. The DNA of the CDR3 is TGTGCCAGCAGTTCCCGCTCCTATGGCTACACCTTC. Protein: CASSSRSYGYTF.

This clone was counted between two and nine times. At the DNA level, this CDR3 is encoded by other sequences in the same sample as well. V gene TRBV6-5 combines with J gene TRBJ1-5; D remains ambiguous. This CDR3 has 13 amino acids. Germline loops: CDR1 MNHEY, CDR2 SVGAGI. The V end was cut by 0 bases, the J end by 4 bases, with 4 bases between. In DNA form, the CDR3 reads TGTGCCAGCAGTTACTCAAATAATCAGCCCCAGCATTTT. This translates into CASSYSNNQPQHF.

The chain employs TRBV7-3 and TRBJ2-5; 10 bases agree with TRBD2. Germline V lookup: CDR1 SGHTA, CDR2 FQGTGA. The length of the CDR3 is 15 residues. The V gene end was trimmed by 5 bases and the J gene end by 1 base; junction bases not matched to a gene: 4. The chain's CDR3 is CASSPTSGVQETQYF. The CDR3 DNA reads as TGTGCCAGCAGCCCTACTAGCGGGGTCCAAGAGACCCAGTACTTC.

For this clone: The DNA is left out, because the CDR3 cannot be placed on it with certainty; the CDR3 is given as TCRdb lists it. This sequence joins TRBV6-6 and TRBJ2-3; the table's D gene call, TRBD2, was not cross checked with the DNA. The CDR3 length equals 14 residues, ends included. Germline loops: CDR1 MNHNY, CDR2 SVGAGI (reference sequence). CDR3 amino acids: CASSSFGGGASLYF.